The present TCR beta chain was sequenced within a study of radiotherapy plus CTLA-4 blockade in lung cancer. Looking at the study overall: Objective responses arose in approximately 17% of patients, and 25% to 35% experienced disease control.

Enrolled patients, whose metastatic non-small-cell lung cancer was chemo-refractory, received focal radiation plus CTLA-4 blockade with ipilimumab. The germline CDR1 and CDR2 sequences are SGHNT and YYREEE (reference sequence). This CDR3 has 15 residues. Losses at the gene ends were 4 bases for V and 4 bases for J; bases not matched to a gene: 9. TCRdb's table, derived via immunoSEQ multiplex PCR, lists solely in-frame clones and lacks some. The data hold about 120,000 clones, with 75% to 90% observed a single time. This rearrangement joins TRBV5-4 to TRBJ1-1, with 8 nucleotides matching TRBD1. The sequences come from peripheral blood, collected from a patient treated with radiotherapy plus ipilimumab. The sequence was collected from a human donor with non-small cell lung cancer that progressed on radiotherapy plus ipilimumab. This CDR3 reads CASSTGGGSGTEAFF. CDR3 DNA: TGTGCCAGCAGCACAGGGGGGGGGTCGGGCACTGAAGCTTTCTTT.